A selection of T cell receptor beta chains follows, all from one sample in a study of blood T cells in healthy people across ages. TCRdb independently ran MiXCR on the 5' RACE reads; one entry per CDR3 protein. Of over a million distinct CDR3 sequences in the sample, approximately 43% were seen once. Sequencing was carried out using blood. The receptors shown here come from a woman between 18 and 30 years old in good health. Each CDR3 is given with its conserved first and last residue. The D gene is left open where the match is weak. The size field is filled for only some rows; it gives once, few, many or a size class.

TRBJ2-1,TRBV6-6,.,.,TGTGCCAGCAGTTATTCGGAGGGGGGAAAGTTCTTC,CASSYSEGGKFF
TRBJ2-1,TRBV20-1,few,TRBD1,TGCAGTGCTAGAGGGATACCCGGGACAGGCTACTACAATGAGCAGTTCTTC,CSARGIPGTGYYNEQFF
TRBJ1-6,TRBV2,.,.,TGTGCCAGCAGTTCCCTTACCCTCCACTTT,CASSSLTLHF
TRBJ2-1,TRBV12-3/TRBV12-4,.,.,TGTGCCAGCAGCTCACTCGGGACTTTCAATGAGCAGTTCTTC,CASSSLGTFNEQFF
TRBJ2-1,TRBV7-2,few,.,TGTGCCAGCAGCTTAGCGGCAGGGGCCGCTGATGAGCAGTTCTTC,CASSLAAGAADEQFF
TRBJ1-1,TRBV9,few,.,TGTGCCAGCAGCCCCAGTTATCAGGTTAACACTGAAGCTTTCTTT,CASSPSYQVNTEAFF
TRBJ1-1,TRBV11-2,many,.,TGTGCCAGCAGCTTGTTTCTGGGTAACACTGAAGCTTTCTTT,CASSLFLGNTEAFF
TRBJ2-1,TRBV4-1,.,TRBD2,TGCGCCAGCAGCCAGGCACTCCGGGCGGGGGGTACTGATGAGCAGTTCTTC,CASSQALRAGGTDEQFF
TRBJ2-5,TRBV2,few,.,TGTGCCAGCAGTGGGGACACACAAGAGACCCAGTACTTC,CASSGDTQETQYF
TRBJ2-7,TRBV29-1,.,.,TGCAGCGTGGTTACTTCCTACGAGCAGTACTTC,CSVVTSYEQYF
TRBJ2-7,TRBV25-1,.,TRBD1,TGTGCCAGCAGTGACCGGGACAGGAGATCCTACAATGAGCAGTACTTC,CASSDRDRRSYNEQYF
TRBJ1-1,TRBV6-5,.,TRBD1,TGTGCCAGCAAGGGGGCTTGGGGCACTGAAGCTTTCTTT,CASKGAWGTEAFF
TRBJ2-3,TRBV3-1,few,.,TGTGCCAGCAGCCCAACCGGGCCTTTTAGCACAGATACGCAGTATTTT,CASSPTGPFSTDTQYF
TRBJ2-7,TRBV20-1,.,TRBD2,TGCAGTGCTAGAGATCCCAGCGGGAGGCCTTTAAGCTCCTACGAGCAGTACTTC,CSARDPSGRPLSSYEQYF
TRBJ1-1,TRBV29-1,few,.,TGCAGCGTTGAAGGGGGGCTGTACGGGCATGAGGCTGAAGCTTTCTTT,CSVEGGLYGHEAEAFF
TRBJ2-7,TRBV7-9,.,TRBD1,TGTGCCAGCAGCCCTATCGGGTGGGGACAGCCCTACGAGCAGTACTTC,CASSPIGWGQPYEQYF
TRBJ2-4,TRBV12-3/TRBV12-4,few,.,TGTGCCAGCAGCCCGAGGACACGACTAGCCAAAAACATTCAGTACTTC,CASSPRTRLAKNIQYF
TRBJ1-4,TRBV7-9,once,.,TGTGCCAGCAGCTTAATAAGGCAGGAAAAACTGTTTTTT,CASSLIRQEKLFF
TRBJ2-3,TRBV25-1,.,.,TGTGCCAGCAGTGAATATCGGGGCAGGAGTCGCGAGGGCACAGATACGCAGTATTTT,CASSEYRGRSREGTDTQYF
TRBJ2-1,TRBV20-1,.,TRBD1,TGCAGCGCCTTAACCGGTCGACAGGGTGAGCAGTTCTTC,CSALTGRQGEQFF
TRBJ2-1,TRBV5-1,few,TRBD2,TGCGCCAGCAGCAAGACAACTAGCGGGAGTTGGGTCAATGAGCAGTTCTTC,CASSKTTSGSWVNEQFF
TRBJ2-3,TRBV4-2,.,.,TGTGCCAGCAGCCAGCCTTCTAGCGGCACAGATACGCAGTATTTT,CASSQPSSGTDTQYF
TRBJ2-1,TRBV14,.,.,TGTGCCAGCAGCCAAGTAACACTTTACAATGAGCAGTTCTTC,CASSQVTLYNEQFF
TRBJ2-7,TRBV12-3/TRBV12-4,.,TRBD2,TGTGCCAGCAGCCAGAAGCCCCATGGACTAGCGGGGTATCCCTACGAGCAGTACTTC,CASSQKPHGLAGYPYEQYF
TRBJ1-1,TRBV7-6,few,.,TGTGCCAGCAGCTCTCTCCGACAGACTGAAGCTTTCTTT,CASSSLRQTEAFF
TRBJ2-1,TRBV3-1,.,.,TGTGCCAGCAGCCAAATTTCGAATGATGAGCAGTTCTTC,CASSQISNDEQFF
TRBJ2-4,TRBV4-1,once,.,TGCGCCAGCAGCCAAGACCCAGGGCTAAAACGGGAGCAGTACTTC,CASSQDPGLKREQYF
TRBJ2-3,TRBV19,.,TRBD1,TGTGCCAGTACCCCAACGACAGGGGCTAGCACAGATACGCAGTATTTT,CASTPTTGASTDTQYF
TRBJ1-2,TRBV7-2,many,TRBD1,TGTGCCAGCAGCGAATCGGGACAGAGAGTTGGCTACACCTTC,CASSESGQRVGYTF
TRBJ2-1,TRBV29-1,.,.,TGCAGCGTAACGAGCGACCGCTCCTACAATGAGCAGTTCTTC,CSVTSDRSYNEQFF
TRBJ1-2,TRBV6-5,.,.,TGTGCCAGCGCAACAGGGCCCCACTATGGCTACACCTTC,CASATGPHYGYTF
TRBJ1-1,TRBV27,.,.,TGTGCCAGCACTTATGCGGGTTCTTGGAACACTGAAGCTTTCTTT,CASTYAGSWNTEAFF
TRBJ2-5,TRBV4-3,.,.,TGCGCCAGCAGCCATGGACAATCAGGGACCCAGTACTTC,CASSHGQSGTQYF
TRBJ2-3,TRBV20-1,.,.,TGCAGTGCTAAGGGCAGGGCAAACACAGATACGCAGTATTTT,CSAKGRANTDTQYF
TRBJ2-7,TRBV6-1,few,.,TGTGCCAGCAGTGAAGACCGAGGGTTCCACCGCGAGCAGTACTTC,CASSEDRGFHREQYF
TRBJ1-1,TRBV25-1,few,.,TGTGCCTCCTCGACCGGCCGCTATGAAGCTTTCTTT,CASSTGRYEAFF
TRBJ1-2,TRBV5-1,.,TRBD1,TGCGCCAGCAGAAAGGACGGGACAGGAGCTAACTATGGCTACACCTTC,CASRKDGTGANYGYTF
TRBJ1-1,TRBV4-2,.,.,TGTGCCAGCAGCCAAGATGGGGTGTGGGATTCCCCGAACACTGAAGCTTTCTTT,CASSQDGVWDSPNTEAFF
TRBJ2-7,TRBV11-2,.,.,TGTGCCAGCAGCTTAGGTCGTAGGGACTCCTACGAGCAGTACTTC,CASSLGRRDSYEQYF
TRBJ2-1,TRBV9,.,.,TGTGCCAGCAGCGGTAAACAGGTATACAATGAGCAGTTCTTC,CASSGKQVYNEQFF
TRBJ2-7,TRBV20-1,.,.,TGCAGTGCTAGAGGCCCAGGCGACTACGAAGAGCAGTACTTC,CSARGPGDYEEQYF
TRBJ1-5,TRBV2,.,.,TGTGCCAGCAGTGTGAATAGGTGGGTTGAACCCCAGCATTTT,CASSVNRWVEPQHF
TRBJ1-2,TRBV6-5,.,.,TGTGCCAGCAGTTATTCCGGAGGATTGAGCTATGGCTACACCTTC,CASSYSGGLSYGYTF
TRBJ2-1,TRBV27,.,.,TGTGCCAGCAGTCCAAGGGGGAAGGCGGGGTCCAATGAGCAGTTCTTC,CASSPRGKAGSNEQFF
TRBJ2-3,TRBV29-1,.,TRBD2,TGCAGCTCGGGGGGGTTGAGCACGGTCACAGATACGCAGTATTTT,CSSGGLSTVTDTQYF
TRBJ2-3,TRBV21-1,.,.,TGTGCCAGCAGCCAAGGGATTTGGCAGGGGACAGCAGATACGCAGTATTTT,CASSQGIWQGTADTQYF
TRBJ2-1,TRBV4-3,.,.,TGCGCCAGCAGCCAAGATATTTCGGACAATGAGCAGTTCTTC,CASSQDISDNEQFF
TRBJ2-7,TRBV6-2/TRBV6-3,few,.,TGTGCCAGCAGTCCTCTCTTACCTCCGGGTGATGAGCAGTACTTC,CASSPLLPPGDEQYF
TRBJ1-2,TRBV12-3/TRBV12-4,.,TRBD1,TGTGCCAGCAGTCAGACAGGGCTTTCCCGTGGCTACACCTTC,CASSQTGLSRGYTF
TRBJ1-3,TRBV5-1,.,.,TGCGCCAGCAGGCCGGTGGGAAGCTCTGGAAACACCATATATTTT,CASRPVGSSGNTIYF